Listed below are T cell receptor beta chains from one sample, sequenced in a study of shared clonotypes between healthy human individuals. The method was immunoSEQ multiplex PCR; TCRdb's version includes in-frame clones alone and lacks a portion of them. The sample yields hundreds of thousands of clones, about 95% seen once. Sequencing was done on a sample of naive CD8+ T cells sorted from blood. These receptors all stem from a woman aged 25 to 45 in good health. The CDR3 runs from the conserved cysteine through the conserved F or W. The D gene is left open where the match is weak. Clone size is given for some rows only: seen once, a few or many times, or a class if the clone is expanded.

clone size: once; D gene: -; J gene: TRBJ2-1; V gene: TRBV2; CDR3 protein: CASSEIQGDNEQFF; CDR3 DNA: TGTGCCAGCAGTGAAATACAGGGAGACAATGAGCAGTTCTTC
clone size: -; D gene: -; J gene: TRBJ1-2; V gene: TRBV29-1; CDR3 protein: CSANSYTF; CDR3 DNA: TGCAGCGCAAATAGCTACACCTTC
clone size: -; D gene: -; J gene: TRBJ2-3; V gene: TRBV5-4; CDR3 protein: CASSLAQGPDTQYF; CDR3 DNA: TGTGCCAGCAGCTTGGCCCAAGGGCCGGATACGCAGTATTTT
clone size: -; D gene: -; J gene: TRBJ2-1; V gene: TRBV6-5; CDR3 protein: CASSSGLTPYNEQFF; CDR3 DNA: TGTGCCAGCAGTTCTGGACTAACCCCGTACAATGAGCAGTTCTTC
clone size: -; D gene: -; J gene: TRBJ2-1; V gene: TRBV28; CDR3 protein: CASSAPQGQYNEQFF; CDR3 DNA: TGTGCCAGTAGCGCCCCCCAGGGCCAGTACAATGAGCAGTTCTTC
clone size: few; D gene: TRBD2; J gene: TRBJ2-7; V gene: TRBV11-2; CDR3 protein: CASSLWAGGYEQYF; CDR3 DNA: TGTGCCAGCAGCTTATGGGCGGGAGGGTACGAGCAGTACTTC
clone size: -; D gene: TRBD2; J gene: TRBJ2-3; V gene: TRBV6-6; CDR3 protein: CASSLSGKTDTQYF; CDR3 DNA: TGTGCCAGCAGCTTAAGCGGGAAGACAGATACGCAGTATTTT
clone size: -; D gene: -; J gene: TRBJ2-7; V gene: TRBV11-2; CDR3 protein: CASSQNSGIPSYEQYF; CDR3 DNA: TGTGCCAGCAGCCAAAATAGCGGAATACCCTCCTACGAGCAGTACTTC
clone size: -; D gene: -; J gene: TRBJ1-1; V gene: TRBV29-1; CDR3 protein: CSGLRDTEAFF; CDR3 DNA: TGCAGCGGCCTCAGGGACACTGAAGCTTTCTTT
clone size: -; D gene: -; J gene: TRBJ2-7; V gene: TRBV9; CDR3 protein: CASSTAPGSYEQYF; CDR3 DNA: TGTGCCAGCAGCACCGCCCCGGGCTCCTACGAGCAGTACTTC
clone size: -; D gene: TRBD2; J gene: TRBJ2-1; V gene: TRBV28; CDR3 protein: CASSYRLAGGYNEQFF; CDR3 DNA: TGTGCCAGCAGTTACCGACTAGCGGGAGGTTACAATGAGCAGTTCTTC
clone size: -; D gene: TRBD2; J gene: TRBJ2-5; V gene: TRBV7-8; CDR3 protein: CASSPRLAGRQETQYF; CDR3 DNA: TGTGCCAGCAGCCCCCGACTAGCGGGCAGACAAGAGACCCAGTACTTC
clone size: once; D gene: -; J gene: TRBJ2-1; V gene: TRBV5-1; CDR3 protein: CASSLGNEQFF; CDR3 DNA: TGCGCCAGCAGCTTGGGAAATGAGCAGTTCTTC
clone size: -; D gene: -; J gene: TRBJ2-1; V gene: TRBV5-6; CDR3 protein: CASSPTGSPYNEQFF; CDR3 DNA: TGTGCCAGCAGCCCTACAGGGTCACCCTACAATGAGCAGTTCTTC
clone size: -; D gene: TRBD1; J gene: TRBJ1-5; V gene: TRBV19; CDR3 protein: CASSPGTGYGPQHF; CDR3 DNA: TGTGCCAGTAGCCCTGGGACAGGCTATGGGCCCCAGCATTTT
clone size: -; D gene: TRBD2; J gene: TRBJ2-1; V gene: TRBV29-1; CDR3 protein: CSVTGTSGRAYYNEQFF; CDR3 DNA: TGCAGCGTTACCGGGACTAGCGGGAGGGCCTATTACAATGAGCAGTTCTTC
clone size: -; D gene: TRBD2; J gene: TRBJ2-7; V gene: TRBV28; CDR3 protein: CASSFSGTSGRARDEQYF; CDR3 DNA: TGTGCCAGCAGTTTTTCCGGGACTAGCGGGAGGGCCCGGGACGAGCAGTACTTC
clone size: -; D gene: -; J gene: TRBJ2-7; V gene: TRBV10-1; CDR3 protein: CASSESVSSSGEQYF; CDR3 DNA: TGCGCCAGCAGTGAGTCCGTATCCTCCTCCGGGGAGCAGTACTTC
clone size: -; D gene: -; J gene: TRBJ1-5; V gene: TRBV11-2; CDR3 protein: CASSRDSNQPQHF; CDR3 DNA: TGTGCCAGCAGCCGGGACAGCAATCAGCCCCAGCATTTT
clone size: -; D gene: TRBD1; J gene: TRBJ2-5; V gene: TRBV5-5; CDR3 protein: CASSFGQGTETQYF; CDR3 DNA: TGTGCCAGCAGCTTCGGACAGGGAACGGAGACCCAGTACTTC
clone size: -; D gene: -; J gene: TRBJ2-5; V gene: TRBV19; CDR3 protein: CASSTPRVDRQETQYF; CDR3 DNA: TGTGCCAGTAGTACCCCGAGAGTCGACAGGCAAGAGACCCAGTACTTC
clone size: -; D gene: TRBD2; J gene: TRBJ2-5; V gene: TRBV5-4; CDR3 protein: CASSSSGRSPETQYF; CDR3 DNA: TGTGCCAGCAGCTCCAGCGGGAGATCCCCGGAGACCCAGTACTTC
clone size: -; D gene: TRBD1; J gene: TRBJ1-5; V gene: TRBV28; CDR3 protein: CASSLPGQAYADQPQHF; CDR3 DNA: TGTGCCAGCAGTTTACCGGGACAGGCCTATGCAGATCAGCCCCAGCATTTT
clone size: once; D gene: TRBD2; J gene: TRBJ2-7; V gene: TRBV28; CDR3 protein: CASSLTPSGSSEQYF; CDR3 DNA: TGTGCCAGCAGTTTGACGCCTAGCGGGAGTAGCGAGCAGTACTTC
clone size: -; D gene: -; J gene: TRBJ1-1; V gene: TRBV13; CDR3 protein: CASSGSGIMNTEAFF; CDR3 DNA: TGTGCCAGCAGCGGGTCAGGTATAATGAACACTGAAGCTTTCTTT
clone size: -; D gene: -; J gene: TRBJ2-7; V gene: TRBV7-9; CDR3 protein: CASSSTGTPYEQYF; CDR3 DNA: TGTGCCAGCAGCTCGACCGGGACACCGTACGAGCAGTACTTC
clone size: -; D gene: TRBD2; J gene: TRBJ2-5; V gene: TRBV4-2; CDR3 protein: CASSQEYLAGGEETQYF; CDR3 DNA: TGTGCCAGCAGCCAAGAATACCTAGCGGGAGGGGAAGAGACCCAGTACTTC
clone size: -; D gene: -; J gene: TRBJ2-1; V gene: TRBV27; CDR3 protein: CASRVDFYNEQFF; CDR3 DNA: TGTGCCAGCAGGGTAGACTTCTACAATGAGCAGTTCTTC
clone size: -; D gene: -; J gene: TRBJ1-1; V gene: TRBV28; CDR3 protein: CASRYQGFDTEAFF; CDR3 DNA: TGTGCCAGCAGATACCAGGGGTTCGACACTGAAGCTTTCTTT
clone size: -; D gene: -; J gene: TRBJ1-1; V gene: TRBV5-4; CDR3 protein: CASSLVGGNTEAFF; CDR3 DNA: TGTGCCAGCAGCTTGGTTGGGGGCAACACTGAAGCTTTCTTT
clone size: -; D gene: -; J gene: TRBJ2-1; V gene: TRBV4-1; CDR3 protein: CASSQDTPDRASYNEQFF; CDR3 DNA: TGCGCCAGCAGCCAAGATACCCCGGACAGAGCTTCCTACAATGAGCAGTTCTTC
clone size: -; D gene: TRBD1; J gene: TRBJ1-5; V gene: TRBV4-1; CDR3 protein: CASSQDPPDRGYQPQHF; CDR3 DNA: TGCGCCAGCAGCCAAGACCCCCCGGACAGGGGCTATCAGCCCCAGCATTTT
clone size: -; D gene: TRBD1; J gene: TRBJ2-6; V gene: TRBV27; CDR3 protein: CASSSGTGFSGANVLTF; CDR3 DNA: TGTGCCAGCAGTTCCGGGACAGGGTTTTCTGGGGCCAACGTCCTGACTTTC
clone size: -; D gene: -; J gene: TRBJ2-3; V gene: TRBV30; CDR3 protein: CAWLVVTQYF; CDR3 DNA: TGTGCCTGGTTGGTTGTTACGCAGTATTTT
clone size: -; D gene: TRBD2; J gene: TRBJ2-7; V gene: TRBV7-3; CDR3 protein: CASSPTGGTSSPYEQYF; CDR3 DNA: TGTGCCAGCAGCCCCACGGGGGGGACTAGCAGCCCCTACGAGCAGTACTTC
clone size: -; D gene: -; J gene: TRBJ1-2; V gene: TRBV5-4; CDR3 protein: CASLGGANYGYTF; CDR3 DNA: TGTGCCAGCCTGGGGGGAGCTAACTATGGCTACACCTTC
clone size: few; D gene: TRBD1; J gene: TRBJ1-5; V gene: TRBV9; CDR3 protein: CASSVGGQVNQPQHF; CDR3 DNA: TGTGCCAGCAGCGTAGGGGGACAGGTCAATCAGCCCCAGCATTTT
clone size: -; D gene: -; J gene: TRBJ2-7; V gene: TRBV9; CDR3 protein: CASSSRSSYEQYF; CDR3 DNA: TGTGCCAGCAGCTCGCGTAGCTCCTACGAGCAGTACTTC
clone size: -; D gene: -; J gene: TRBJ2-7; V gene: TRBV4-1; CDR3 protein: CASSYHPGPAYEQYF; CDR3 DNA: TGCGCCAGCAGCTATCACCCAGGACCAGCCTACGAGCAGTACTTC
clone size: -; D gene: -; J gene: TRBJ2-7; V gene: TRBV27; CDR3 protein: CASSFTGSVGEQYF; CDR3 DNA: TGTGCCAGCAGTTTTACGGGGTCTGTGGGCGAGCAGTACTTC
clone size: -; D gene: -; J gene: TRBJ2-7; V gene: TRBV30; CDR3 protein: CAWSVAGYYEQYF; CDR3 DNA: TGTGCCTGGAGTGTCGCAGGGTACTACGAGCAGTACTTC
clone size: -; D gene: -; J gene: TRBJ2-7; V gene: TRBV6-6; CDR3 protein: CASSYSKEYEQYF; CDR3 DNA: TGTGCCAGCAGTTACTCGAAAGAATACGAGCAGTACTTC
clone size: -; D gene: TRBD2; J gene: TRBJ2-7; V gene: TRBV5-4; CDR3 protein: CASSLRLAGSYEQYF; CDR3 DNA: TGTGCCAGCAGCTTGAGACTAGCGGGATCCTACGAGCAGTACTTC
clone size: -; D gene: -; J gene: TRBJ2-7; V gene: TRBV27; CDR3 protein: CASSAGASYEQYF; CDR3 DNA: TGTGCCAGCAGTGCCGGGGCCTCCTACGAGCAGTACTTC
clone size: -; D gene: -; J gene: TRBJ2-3; V gene: TRBV9; CDR3 protein: CASSVGVDTQYF; CDR3 DNA: TGTGCCAGCAGCGTAGGGGTCGATACGCAGTATTTT
clone size: -; D gene: TRBD1; J gene: TRBJ2-3; V gene: TRBV2; CDR3 protein: CASRETGASTDTQYF; CDR3 DNA: TGTGCCAGCAGAGAGACAGGGGCTAGCACAGATACGCAGTATTTT
clone size: -; D gene: TRBD1; J gene: TRBJ2-5; V gene: TRBV6-5; CDR3 protein: CATAPGQGPWETQYF; CDR3 DNA: TGTGCCACCGCCCCGGGACAGGGGCCCTGGGAGACCCAGTACTTC
clone size: once; D gene: TRBD1; J gene: TRBJ2-2; V gene: TRBV29-1; CDR3 protein: CSVEGGQGTGELFF; CDR3 DNA: TGCAGCGTTGAAGGGGGACAGGGAACCGGGGAGCTGTTTTTT
clone size: -; D gene: -; J gene: TRBJ2-1; V gene: TRBV2; CDR3 protein: CASSGLRGGGSPPSSYNEQFF; CDR3 DNA: TGTGCCAGCAGTGGCCTTAGAGGCGGTGGCAGTCCCCCAAGCTCCTACAATGAGCAGTTCTTC
clone size: few; D gene: TRBD2; J gene: TRBJ2-1; V gene: TRBV2; CDR3 protein: CASSGSSGSYNEQFF; CDR3 DNA: TGTGCCAGCAGTGGATCTAGCGGGAGCTACAATGAGCAGTTCTTC
clone size: -; D gene: TRBD1; J gene: TRBJ2-6; V gene: TRBV4-1; CDR3 protein: CASSQDRGQVLGVSGANVLTF; CDR3 DNA: TGCGCCAGCAGCCAAGATAGGGGACAGGTTTTGGGGGTCTCTGGGGCCAACGTCCTGACTTTC
clone size: -; D gene: TRBD2; J gene: TRBJ2-7; V gene: TRBV5-1; CDR3 protein: CASSLHSSGDYEQYF; CDR3 DNA: TGCGCCAGCAGCTTGCATTCCAGCGGGGATTACGAGCAGTACTTC
clone size: -; D gene: TRBD1; J gene: TRBJ2-1; V gene: TRBV7-7; CDR3 protein: CASSVGAQGANEQFF; CDR3 DNA: TGTGCCAGCAGTGTAGGGGCACAGGGGGCTAATGAGCAGTTCTTC
clone size: -; D gene: -; J gene: TRBJ2-7; V gene: TRBV6-5; CDR3 protein: CASSYSTGSWLEQYF; CDR3 DNA: TGTGCCAGCAGTTACTCGACGGGATCATGGCTCGAGCAGTACTTC